Listed here are 20 T cell receptor beta chains from one sample, sequenced in a study of siplizumab effects on memory and regulatory T cells. Data came from immunoSEQ multiplex PCR; TCRdb stores just in-frame clones and leaves some out. The table lists over 85,000 clones, roughly 92% of them singletons. The sequenced material came from CD4+ T cells sorted from blood. These receptors were collected from a human donor in good health.

V gene TRBV7-3 combines with J gene TRBJ2-5; D possibly corresponds to TRBD2 (6 bases). Trimming cost V 0 bases and J 5 bases, with 16 bases left between them. The V gene's germline CDR1 is SGHTA and CDR2 FQGTGA. CDR3 length: 16 amino acids. This chain's CDR3 is CASSLTSRGNYETQYF. The CDR3 coding sequence is TGTGCCAGCAGCTTAACGTCTCGGGGGAACTACGAGACCCAGTACTTC.

The chain joins TRBV4-2 to TRBJ2-5; D might be TRBD2 (5 bases). CDR1 is LGHNA, CDR2 YNFKEQ, per germline. Trimming removed 1 base at V and 2 bases at J, with 8 bases between. This CDR3 has 14 residues. CDR3 DNA sequence: TGTGCCAGCAGCCAAGCCGGGGATCAAGAGACCCAGTACTTC. Translating gives CASSQAGDQETQYF.

This rearrangement joins TRBV19 to TRBJ2-1; TRBD2 matches 8 bases. Trimming removed 9 bases from V and 10 bases from J; junction bases left unmatched: 17. The CDR3 consists of 15 residues. Germline V lookup: CDR1 LNHDA, CDR2 SQIVND (reference sequence). CDR3 sequence (DNA): TGTGCCAGCCTTAGTATGGGACTAGGGGGGCTAGAGCAGTTCTTC. This translates into CASLSMGLGGLEQFF.

The chain uses TRBV30 and TRBJ2-3; D is perhaps TRBD1 or TRBD2 (5 bases each). The V gene's germline CDR1 is GTSNPN and CDR2 SVGIG (reference sequence). CDR3 length equals 12 residues. V lost 3 bases, J lost 2 bases, and 6 bases lay in between. CDR3 coding DNA: TGTGCCTGGAGCGGGACCACAGATACGCAGTATTTT. Translating gives CAWSGTTDTQYF.

This rearrangement joins TRBV6-5 to TRBJ1-3, with D tentatively TRBD1 (6 bases). Per germline, CDR1 MNHEY and CDR2 SVGAGI. There are 15 residues in the CDR3. V dropped 5 bases and J dropped 2 bases, with 13 bases sitting between them. CDR3 sequence: CASSNRDNPGNTIYF. The DNA of the CDR3 is TGTGCCAGCAGTAACCGGGACAACCCTGGAAACACCATATATTTT.

This clone was seen only once. This rearrangement joins TRBV5-1 to TRBJ1-4; D gene uncertain. The CDR3 consists of 14 residues. Germline V gene data show CDR1 as SGHRS and CDR2 as YFSETQ. The V gene lost 0 bases and the J gene lost 0 bases, with 3 bases spanning the gap. CDR3 bases: TGCGCCAGCAGCTTGGGCACAACTAATGAAAAACTGTTTTTT. Protein: CASSLGTTNEKLFF.

The J gene is TRBJ1-4, the V gene TRBV10-3, with D unclear. Trimming cost V 11 bases and J 7 bases, with 14 bases left between them. Germline loops: CDR1 ENHRY, CDR2 SYGVKD. There are 12 residues in the CDR3. CDR3 sequence reads: CASSEEGEKLFF. The CDR3 DNA sequence: TGTGCCTCTTCGGAAGAGGGTGAAAAACTGTTTTTT.

In its sample, this clone was seen once. The V and J genes are TRBV10-3 and TRBJ2-5; D is perhaps TRBD1 or TRBD2 (5 bases each). The CDR3 has 15 amino acids. Deletions cut 3 bases from V and 0 bases from J, with 11 bases between. Germline CDR1 ENHRY, CDR2 SYGVKD. The CDR3 here is CAISDARENQETQYF. The CDR3 nucleotides are TGTGCCATCAGTGATGCCAGGGAGAACCAAGAGACCCAGTACTTC.

The V and J genes are TRBV2 and TRBJ2-5; D unclear. This CDR3 is built from 11 residues. Trimming took off 5 bases at V and 2 bases at J, with 3 bases between the two ends. Per germline, CDR1 SNHLY and CDR2 FYNNEI. Written as DNA, the CDR3 is TGTGCCAGCAGTAATCAAGAGACCCAGTACTTC. Its protein product is CASSNQETQYF.

The chain joins TRBV5-1 to TRBJ2-3; possible D gene TRBD1, 6 bases. Germline CDR1 and CDR2: SGHRS and YFSETQ. The CDR3 totals 15 residues. The V gene lost 3 bases and the J gene lost 0 bases, with 11 bases spanning the gap. For the CDR3, the DNA is TGCGCCAGCAGCTCTCCAGGGGTTAGCACAGATACGCAGTATTTT. This sequence encodes CASSSPGVSTDTQYF.

This sequence joins TRBV11-2 and TRBJ2-7, with D uncertain. The CDR3 totals 20 residues. V shed 0 bases and J shed 1 base, with 25 bases lying between them. Germline V gene sequence: CDR1 SGHAT, CDR2 FQNNGV. CDR3 coding DNA: TGTGCCAGCAGCTTAGATATATGGGCCCCGAGAAGGCTACAATCCTACGAGCAGTACTTC. Its protein is CASSLDIWAPRRLQSYEQYF.

This chain uses TRBV7-2 with TRBJ2-1; D is possibly TRBD1 (5 bases). The CDR3 covers 16 residues. In germline, CDR1 is SGHTA, CDR2 FQGNSA. Trimming removed 1 base from V and 7 bases from J, with 17 bases in between. The CDR3 DNA is TGTGCCAGCAGCTTAGGGTTCTCGGCAGGGCTAAATGAGCAGTTCTTC. Translating gives CASSLGFSAGLNEQFF.

This chain uses TRBV18 with TRBJ2-4; D possibly matches TRBD1 or TRBD2 (5 bases each). V was trimmed by 5 bases and J by 6 bases, leaving 14 bases between them. The CDR3 totals 14 residues. Germline V gene sequence: CDR1 KGHSH, CDR2 LQKENI. CDR3 bases: TGTGCCAGCTCAACGGGGACGGTCACAAACATTCAGTACTTC. It specifies CASSTGTVTNIQYF.

J is TRBJ2-5 and V is TRBV19, with D possibly being TRBD1 (6 bases). The CDR3 spans 13 residues. CDR1 LNHDA and CDR2 SQIVND come from the germline V gene (reference sequence). V lost 3 bases to trimming and J lost 4 bases, with 9 bases between them. This CDR3 reads CASSITGRETQYF. The DNA of the CDR3 is TGTGCCAGTAGTATCACAGGGAGAGAGACCCAGTACTTC.

This rearrangement joins TRBV6-6 to TRBJ2-5; D is unclear. V was cut by 8 bases and J by 8 bases, with 15 bases left in between. The V gene's germline CDR1 is MNHNY and CDR2 SVGAGI (reference sequence). CDR3 size: 12 residues. CDR3 sequence reads: CASAKGGETQYF. In DNA, the CDR3 is TGTGCCAGCGCAAAAGGTGGGGAAACCCAGTACTTC.

This clone was recorded once. The J gene is TRBJ1-2, the V gene TRBV18, with D hard to call. The germline V and J ends were trimmed by 2 bases and 2 bases, with 6 bases remaining between them. This CDR3 has 13 residues. Germline CDR1 is KGHSH and CDR2 is LQKENI. CDR3 coding DNA: TGTGCCAGCTCACCAGGGCAGAACTATGGCTACACCTTC. This codes for CASSPGQNYGYTF. The whole variable domain, filled in from reference TRBV18 and TRBJ1-2, reads NAGVMQNPRHLVRRRGQEARLRCSPMKGHSHVYWYRQLPEEGLKFMVYLQKENIIDESGMPKERFSAEFPKEGPSILRIQQVVRGDSAAYFCASSPGQNYGYTFGSGTRLTVV.

The V and J genes are TRBV6-5 and TRBJ1-1; 7 bases are shared with TRBD1. The CDR3 contains 14 residues. The germline V gene encodes CDR1 MNHEY and CDR2 SVGAGI. V was clipped by 4 bases and J by 2 bases; unmatched bases: 4. In DNA form, the CDR3 reads TGTGCCAGCAGTTCACAGGGGTTTAACACTGAAGCTTTCTTT. Amino acids: CASSSQGFNTEAFF.

This clone was found once. The chain uses TRBV7-6 and TRBJ1-3; TRBD1 might be the D (5 bases). CDR1 and CDR2 (germline): SGHVS, FNYEAQ. Trimming took 1 base from V and 4 from J, leaving 14 bases between them. The CDR3 consists of 16 residues. For the CDR3, the DNA is TGTGCCAGCAGCTTAGGAGTAGGGGCTCACGGAAACACCATATATTTT. Its translation is CASSLGVGAHGNTIYF. The full variable domain, with the rest looked up from reference TRBV7-6 and TRBJ1-3, is GAGVSQSPRYKVTKRGQDVALRCDPISGHVSLYWYRQALGQGPEFLTYFNYEAQQDKSGLPNDRFSAERPEGSISTLTIQRTEQRDSAMYRCASSLGVGAHGNTIYFGEGSWLTVV.

The genes are TRBV6-1 and TRBJ2-3; 9 nucleotides align to TRBD2. This CDR3 spans 15 amino acids. The V gene end was trimmed by 7 bases and the J gene end by 6 bases; junction bases not matched to a gene: 11. CDR1 and CDR2 (germline): MNHNS, SASEGT. The CDR3 DNA is TGTGCCAGCAAATCGAGCATAGCGGGGGAGGATACGCAGTATTTT. It codes for CASKSSIAGEDTQYF.

The chain employs TRBV11-1 and TRBJ1-1; no firm D call. Germline V gene sequence: CDR1 SGHAT, CDR2 FQDESV (reference sequence). The CDR3 contains 14 residues. The V and J ends lost 2 bases and 4 bases respectively, with 11 bases between them. Written as DNA, the CDR3 is TGTGCCAGCAGCTTAATACGACTGAGCACTGAAGCTTTCTTT. Its protein product is CASSLIRLSTEAFF.